This passage covers 15 T cell receptor beta chains from one sample sequenced in a study of Ad26.COV2.S vaccination and SARS-CoV-2 variants. As to treatment: 15 to 20 received Ad26.COV2.S at low or high dose, single or two shots; roughly five received placebo; per-sample allocation not given. Material that was analyzed had been drawn on day 63 after the first vaccine or placebo injection. TCRdb's table, derived via immunoSEQ multiplex PCR, lists solely in-frame clones and lacks some. In the table there are 400,000 to 500,000 clones, approximately 87% of which are singletons. The sample was peripheral blood, taken in a trial of Ad26.COV2.S vaccine versus placebo. These receptors were obtained from a person between 18 and 65 years old who received the Ad26.COV2.S COVID-19 vaccine or a placebo.

The rearrangement links TRBV4-3 to TRBJ1-3; D gene unclear. V shed 4 bases and J shed 0 bases, with 19 bases lying between them. Germline assignment: CDR1 LGHNA and CDR2 YSLEER. This CDR3 region has 18 residues. The CDR3 nucleotides read TGCGCCAGCAGCCGCACCCATCGTAGCTCAAGCTCTGGAAACACCATATATTTT. It is translated as CASSRTHRSSSSGNTIYF.

CDR3 sequence (DNA): TGTGCCACCCGGGGTCGCGGGGGACCTCAGCCCCAGCATTTT. Translation gives CATRGRGGPQPQHF. The rearrangement joins TRBV15 to TRBJ1-5, with D perhaps matching TRBD1 (5 bases). Trimming pared 8 bases from V and 6 bases from J, leaving 17 bases between. The CDR3 sequence is 14 residues long. Germline CDR1 LNHNV, CDR2 YYDKDF (reference sequence).

V gene TRBV6-4 combines with J gene TRBJ2-1; 7 bases map to TRBD1. Trimming at V came to 6 bases and at J to 4 bases, leaving 3 bases not matched to a gene. Germline-derived CDR1 and CDR2 are MRHNA and SNTAGT. The CDR3 totals 13 residues. The CDR3 DNA follows: TGTGCCAGCAGCAGGGACAGTTACAATGAGCAGTTCTTC. It encodes CASSRDSYNEQFF.

In its sample, this clone was seen many times. The rearrangement joins TRBV18 to TRBJ2-7; 8 nucleotides agree with TRBD1. The CDR3 has 13 residues. J lost 5 bases, V lost 6 bases, and 6 bases had no gene match. Germline V lookup: CDR1 KGHSH, CDR2 LQKENI. The CDR3 DNA sequence: TGTGCCAGCTCTGGGACAGGAATCAACGAGCAGTACTTC. Its translation is CASSGTGINEQYF.

This chain joins TRBV28 and TRBJ2-5, with 14 bases lining up with TRBD2. The germline V gene encodes CDR1 MDHEN and CDR2 SYDVKM. J gave up 5 bases and V 5 bases, and 4 bases lay outside the gene matches. The CDR3 sequence is 15 residues long. CDR3 DNA sequence: TGTGCCAGCAGTATCCGGACTAGCGGGGGGGAGACCCAGTACTTC. Translation gives CASSIRTSGGETQYF.

This clone was recorded once. This chain uses TRBV7-9 with TRBJ1-2, with 10 bases aligning to TRBD1. This CDR3 is 13 amino acids long. The germline V gene encodes CDR1 SEHNR and CDR2 FQNEAQ (reference sequence). Losses at the gene ends were 3 bases for V and 8 bases for J; bases not matched to a gene: 3. The CDR3 loop reads CASSLGQGSGYTF. CDR3 nucleotide sequence: TGTGCCAGCAGCTTGGGACAGGGGAGCGGCTACACCTTC.

The V gene is TRBV27, the J gene TRBJ2-2; 7 positions agree with TRBD1. The length of the CDR3 is 14 residues. V lost 5 bases, J lost 6 bases, and 6 bases stayed unmatched. Germline V lookup: CDR1 MNHEY, CDR2 SMNVEV (reference sequence). CDR3 in amino acids: CASSRRQGSGELFF. The DNA of the CDR3 is TGTGCCAGCAGTCGTAGACAGGGTTCCGGGGAGCTGTTTTTT.

The rearrangement joins TRBV11-2 to TRBJ2-2; D is ambiguous. The CDR3 has 15 residues. Between the trimmed V and J ends, which lost 2 bases and 4 bases, there was a span of 11 bases. Germline CDR1 and CDR2: SGHAT and FQNNGV. CDR3 amino acids: CASSLTELVTGELFF. The CDR3 nucleotides are TGTGCCAGCAGCTTAACAGAATTAGTCACCGGGGAGCTGTTTTTT.

V and J are TRBV24-1 and TRBJ2-3, with D maybe TRBD1 (6 bases). Between the trimmed V and J ends, which lost 4 bases and 5 bases, there was a span of 12 bases. Looked up from germline, CDR1 is KGHDR and CDR2 is SFDVKD. The CDR3 has 14 amino acids. The CDR3 here is CATSEGAWGDTQYF. The CDR3 DNA reads TGTGCCACCAGTGAGGGGGCTTGGGGAGATACGCAGTATTTT.

The CDR3 sequence is CASRGQGRQPQHF. CDR3 sequence (DNA): TGTGCCAGCAGGGGACAGGGACGTCAGCCCCAGCATTTT. V usage is TRBV2 and J usage is TRBJ1-5; TRBD1 agrees at 9 bases. V lost 6 bases, J lost 6 bases, and 3 bases stayed unmatched. Germline-derived CDR1 and CDR2 are SNHLY and FYNNEI. CDR3 length equals 13 residues.

This sequence joins TRBV4-1 and TRBJ1-3; D gene ambiguous. CDR1 is MGHRA and CDR2 is YSYEKL in the germline V gene. CDR3 length: 14 amino acids. The germline V and J ends were trimmed by 3 bases and 1 base, with 7 bases remaining between them. The CDR3: CASSHTTSGNTIYF. CDR3 nucleotides: TGCGCCAGCAGCCACACGACATCTGGAAACACCATATATTTT.

This clone appeared once. The chain recombines TRBV6-5 with TRBJ2-7; 8 bases match TRBD2. Germline V gene data show CDR1 as MNHEY and CDR2 as SVGAGI. V was pared by 6 bases and J by 5 bases, with 12 bases of the junction left unmatched. The CDR3 length is 15 residues. In nucleotides, the CDR3 is TGTGCCAGCAGCTTGAGACTAGCGACCTTTGACGAGCAGTACTTC. Protein product: CASSLRLATFDEQYF.

DNA for the CDR3: TGTGCCAGCAGCTTGGGCGGGGACTCCTATGGCTACACCTTC. It specifies CASSLGGDSYGYTF. The genes are TRBV5-6 and TRBJ1-2, with D maybe TRBD1 (5 bases). V lost 0 bases, J lost 4 bases, and 10 bases lay in between. The CDR3 totals 14 residues. Germline values: CDR1 SGHDT, CDR2 YYEEEE.

This rearrangement joins TRBV28 to TRBJ1-4, with TRBD1 matching over 7 bases. The germline V gene has CDR1 MDHEN and CDR2 SYDVKM. CDR3 length: 14 residues. V lost 5 bases, J lost 3 bases, and 3 bases stayed unmatched. Here the CDR3 reads CASSHGTANEKLFF. The CDR3 region has the DNA TGTGCCAGCAGTCACGGGACAGCTAATGAAAAACTGTTTTTT.

The CDR3 is CASSSREDLQETQYF. The DNA for the CDR3 is TGTGCCAGCAGCTCCCGGGAGGACCTCCAAGAGACCCAGTACTTC. The chain links TRBV7-2 to TRBJ2-5; the match to TRBD2 covers 7 bases. The CDR3 contains 15 residues. Germline assignment: CDR1 SGHTA and CDR2 FQGNSA. V trimming: 4 bases; J trimming: 1 base; junction bases outside the gene matches: 6.